These 25 T cell receptor beta chains came from one sample sequenced in a study of cytomegalovirus exposure and HLA in healthy donors. PCR used 60 Vbeta primers and 13 Jbeta primers. Measured with immunoSEQ multiplex PCR; TCRdb has only the in-frame clones, and not every one. The repertoire includes fewer than 250,000 clones, 65% to 80% of them detected once, and more than 4.5% sits in the top ten. The sample comprised PBMCs. The receptors stem from a man aged 25 to 45 in good health and CMV-seropositive.

The chain links TRBV4-3 to TRBJ2-1; TRBD2 aligns across 8 bases. Germline loops: CDR1 LGHNA, CDR2 YSLEER. V lost 3 bases and J lost 2; bases outside the gene matches: 15. CDR3 length: 19 amino acids. CDR3 sequence reads: CASSQWGGAGGSTYNEQFF. The CDR3 coding sequence is TGCGCCAGCAGCCAGTGGGGTGGGGCGGGGGGCAGTACCTACAATGAGCAGTTCTTC.

The rearrangement links TRBV5-6 to TRBJ1-3; no reliable D call. From germline, CDR1 is SGHDT and CDR2 YYEEEE. Trimming removed 0 bases at V and 11 bases at J, with 9 bases between. The CDR3 is 12 amino acids. The CDR3 sequence: CASSLGQYAIYF. CDR3 sequence (DNA): TGTGCCAGCAGCTTGGGACAATACGCCATATATTTT.

This chain uses TRBV11-1 with TRBJ2-1, with TRBD2 matching 14 bases. Germline V gene lookup returns CDR1 SGHAT and CDR2 FQDESV (reference sequence). Trimming cost V 11 bases and J 10 bases; bases outside gene matches: 16. There are 16 residues in the CDR3. CDR3 DNA: TGTGCCTTAAGCAAGCCCGGCCGGACTAGCGGGAGGGAGCAGTTCTTC. It translates to CALSKPGRTSGREQFF. Variable domain in full (rest from reference TRBV11-1 and TRBJ2-1): EAEVAQSPRYKITEKSQAVAFWCDPISGHATLYWYRQILGQGPELLVQFQDESVVDDSQLPKDRFSAERLKGVDSTLKIQPAELGDSAMYLCALSKPGRTSGREQFFGPGTRLTVL.

This clone was detected a few times. V gene TRBV27 combines with J gene TRBJ1-2; no definite D call. Germline-derived CDR1 and CDR2 are MNHEY and SMNVEV (reference sequence). The CDR3 extends over 14 amino acids. Trimming pared 3 bases from V and 8 bases from J, leaving 16 bases between. The CDR3 reads CASSFGQNPWGYTF. The CDR3 DNA follows: TGTGCCAGCAGTTTTGGTCAGAACCCCTGGGGCTACACCTTC.

The V gene is TRBV29-1, the J gene TRBJ1-4, with D unclear. Trimming stripped 0 bases from V and 5 bases from J, with 16 bases between. The germline V gene has CDR1 SQVTM and CDR2 ANQGSEA. The CDR3 is 16 residues long. CDR3 bases: TGCAGCGTTGAAGATCCCCGTGAGCCTAAGAATGAAAAACTGTTTTTT. Protein sequence: CSVEDPREPKNEKLFF.

The gene calls are TRBV25-1 and TRBJ2-7; D possibly corresponds to TRBD1 (6 bases). This CDR3 comprises 12 residues. Germline V CDR1 and CDR2: MGHDK, SYGVNS. Trimming cost V 6 bases and J 4 bases, with 10 bases left between them. The CDR3 DNA reads TGTGCCAGCAGGCAGGGGCTTTACGAGCAGTACTTC. It codes for CASRQGLYEQYF.

This clone has just a few counts. The V gene is TRBV5-1, the J gene TRBJ2-3, with TRBD2 as a possible D gene (7 bases). V was trimmed by 2 bases and J by 4 bases, leaving 11 bases between them. The CDR3 is made up of 14 amino acids. Germline V lookup: CDR1 SGHRS, CDR2 YFSETQ. The CDR3 coding sequence is TGCGCCAGCAGCTTAGGGGGGGCTGCAGATACGCAGTATTTT. It encodes CASSLGGAADTQYF.

The chain couples TRBV7-2 to TRBJ2-5, with D possibly being TRBD2 (6 bases). V was pared by 8 bases and J by 5 bases, with 12 bases between. The CDR3 has 12 residues. The germline gives CDR1 SGHTA, CDR2 FQGNSA. The CDR3 loop reads CASRGIRETQYF. CDR3 in DNA: TGTGCCAGCCGGGGGATTAGGGAGACCCAGTACTTC. Combining the CDR3 with reference TRBV7-2 and TRBJ2-5 gives the whole variable domain GAGVSQSPSNKVTEKGKDVELRCDPISGHTALYWYRQSLGQGLEFLIYFQGNSAPDKSGLPSDRFSAERTGGSVSTLTIQRTQQEDSAVYLCASRGIRETQYFGPGTRLLVL.

The V gene is TRBV21-1, the J gene TRBJ2-7; no DNA check was done on the table's D call, TRBD2. TRBV21-1 is a recognized pseudogene. The length of the CDR3 is 14 residues. The CDR3, as DNA: TGTGCCAGCAGCACCCCAGGGACTTACTACGAGCAGTACTTC. Translated: CASSTPGTYYEQYF.

This chain connects TRBV4-2 to TRBJ1-4; D possibly corresponds to TRBD1 (6 bases). Germline V gene data show CDR1 as LGHNA and CDR2 as YNFKEQ. V was shortened by 0 bases and J by 0 bases, with 17 bases between the two germline ends. There are 19 residues in the CDR3. The CDR3 DNA is TGTGCCAGCAGCCAAGATGGGGGGGGGCGAAGCGCAACTAATGAAAAACTGTTTTTT. Its translation: CASSQDGGGRSATNEKLFF.

J is TRBJ2-1 and V is TRBV19; D is unclear. V lost 4 bases and J 7 bases, leaving 5 bases between the germline ends. The CDR3 consists of 11 residues. The germline V gene encodes CDR1 LNHDA and CDR2 SQIVND (reference sequence). The CDR3 here is CASSTFNEQFF. CDR3 in DNA: TGTGCCAGTAGTACCTTTAATGAGCAGTTCTTC.

The CDR3 DNA follows: TGTGCCAGCAGCCTGGTAGCGGAAGAGACCCAGTACTTC. As protein: CASSLVAEETQYF. The chain is built from TRBV5-4 and TRBJ2-5; tentative D call: TRBD2 (6 bases). Per germline, CDR1 SGHNT and CDR2 YYREEE (reference sequence). The CDR3 runs 13 residues. Deletions cut 4 bases from V and 3 bases from J, with 10 bases between.

V and J are TRBV7-2 and TRBJ2-5, with 11 bases identical to TRBD2. CDR1 SGHTA and CDR2 FQGNSA come from the germline V gene. The length of the CDR3 is 17 residues. V lost 5 bases and J lost 4; bases outside the gene matches: 12. The CDR3 region has the DNA TGTGCCAGCAGCCGCCTCCGTTTAGCGGGGGGGCTAGAGACCCAGTACTTC. Its protein is CASSRLRLAGGLETQYF.

The CDR3 sequence is CASSYGTSGYNEQFF. Here the CDR3 DNA reads TGTGCCAGCAGCTACGGGACTAGCGGATACAATGAGCAGTTCTTC. V is TRBV11-2 and J is TRBJ2-1; 11 bases agree with TRBD2. This CDR3 has 15 residues. CDR1 is SGHAT and CDR2 is FQNNGV in the germline V gene. V dropped 4 bases and J dropped 4; count of bases not matched to a gene: 3. Based on the CDR3 plus reference TRBV11-2 and TRBJ2-1, the full variable domain is EAGVAQSPRYKIIEKRQSVAFWCNPISGHATLYWYQQILGQGPKLLIQFQNNGVVDDSQLPKDRFSAERLKGVDSTLKIQPAKLEDSAVYLCASSYGTSGYNEQFFGPGTRLTVL.

CDR3 sequence reads: CSAAQGNEQYF. CDR3 nucleotide sequence: TGCAGTGCTGCGCAGGGCAACGAGCAGTACTTC. The rearrangement links TRBV20-1 to TRBJ2-7; weak D call: TRBD1 (5 bases). V was pared by 5 bases and J by 5 bases, with 10 bases between. This CDR3 comprises 11 residues. Germline V CDR1 and CDR2: DFQATT, SNEGSKA (reference sequence).

CDR3 sequence (DNA): TGTGCCAGCATCCAAGACAGGGGTAAAGCTTTCTTT. The encoded protein is CASIQDRGKAFF. The chain employs TRBV28 and TRBJ1-1; 8 bases line up with TRBD1. Germline V gives CDR1 MDHEN, CDR2 SYDVKM. The CDR3 is 12 amino acids. After removal of 7 bases from V and 9 bases from J, the junction contained 7 bases not matched to a gene.

This clone was counted between two and nine times. The rearrangement uses TRBV29-1 and TRBJ1-2, with TRBD1 identical over 7 bases. CDR3 length equals 12 residues. Trimming took 3 bases from V and 5 from J; bases not matched to a gene: 3. Germline V gene data show CDR1 as SQVTM and CDR2 as ANQGSEA. The CDR3 region has the DNA TGCAGCGTTGACGGGACAGAATATGGCTACACCTTC. It specifies CSVDGTEYGYTF. The complete variable domain, with remaining parts taken from reference TRBV29-1 and TRBJ1-2, reads SAVISQKPSRDICQRGTSLTIQCQVDSQVTMMFWYRQQPGQSLTLIATANQGSEATYESGFVIDKFPISRPNLTFSTLTVSNMSPEDSSIYLCSVDGTEYGYTFGSGTRLTVV.

The chain employs TRBV5-1 and TRBJ1-1; D is possibly TRBD1 (5 bases). This CDR3 spans 15 amino acids. Trimming cost V 7 bases and J 3 bases, with 19 bases left between them. Germline lookup yields CDR1 SGHRS and CDR2 YFSETQ. CDR3 protein: CASAYSGYTDTEAFF. The CDR3 DNA reads as TGCGCCAGCGCTTACTCAGGGTATACGGACACTGAAGCTTTCTTT. Combining the CDR3 with reference TRBV5-1 and TRBJ1-1 gives the whole variable domain KAGVTQTPRYLIKTRGQQVTLSCSPISGHRSVSWYQQTPGQGLQFLFEYFSETQRNKGNFPGRFSGRQFSNSRSEMNVSTLELGDSALYLCASAYSGYTDTEAFFGQGTRLTVV.

This clone has a handful of counts. V and J are TRBV7-9 and TRBJ2-1; no clear D gene. Germline V gene lookup returns CDR1 SEHNR and CDR2 FQNEAQ (reference sequence). Trimming shortened V by 2 bases and J by 6 bases, and 5 bases separated the two germline ends. CDR3 length: 12 amino acids. The CDR3, as DNA: TGTGCCAGCAGCTTATCTTCCAATGAGCAGTTCTTC. Protein sequence: CASSLSSNEQFF.

In this sample, this clone turned up a few times. The chain links TRBV10-1 to TRBJ1-5; possible D gene TRBD1, 5 bases. This CDR3 has 12 amino acids. The V end lost 6 bases, the J end lost 5 bases, and 8 bases lay between the germline ends. CDR1 is WNHNN, CDR2 SYGVQD, per germline (reference sequence). The CDR3 here is CASSQGDQPQHF. CDR3 nucleotide sequence: TGCGCCAGCAGCCAAGGGGATCAGCCCCAGCATTTT.

The V gene is TRBV30, the J gene TRBJ2-5, with 8 bases lining up with TRBD1. With V trimmed by 6 bases and J by 3 bases, 12 bases remained unmatched. Germline assignment: CDR1 GTSNPN and CDR2 SVGIG (reference sequence). CDR3 size: 15 residues. The CDR3 is CACNRKDRVEETQYF. DNA for the CDR3: TGTGCCTGCAATAGAAAGGACAGGGTTGAAGAGACCCAGTACTTC.

CDR3 bases: TGTGCCAGCAGTTTTGATGGGCCCCCTCAGGAAGCTTTCTTT. It yields the protein CASSFDGPPQEAFF. V is TRBV27 and J is TRBJ1-1; D uncertain. This CDR3 is 14 amino acids long. Germline CDR1 reads MNHEY; CDR2 reads SMNVEV (reference sequence). V dropped 3 bases and J dropped 8 bases, with 16 bases sitting between them.

The CDR3 DNA is TGTGCCAGCTCTTCGGACGGACAGGGCGGCTACGAGCAGTACTTC. Protein product: CASSSDGQGGYEQYF. The chain couples TRBV13 to TRBJ2-7, with 8 bases matching TRBD1. The CDR3 covers 15 residues. Trimming cost V 8 bases and J 3 bases; bases outside gene matches: 12. CDR1 is PRHDT, CDR2 FYEKMQ, per germline (reference sequence).

This clone occurred a few times. The chain combines TRBV18 with TRBJ2-7; 10 bases agree with TRBD2. Germline loops: CDR1 KGHSH, CDR2 LQKENI. After removal of 5 bases from V and 6 bases from J, the junction contained 13 bases not matched to a gene. The length of the CDR3 is 16 residues. The CDR3 nucleotides read TGTGCCAGCTCATTCGGCACAGCGGGAGGGTTAGGCGAGCAGTACTTC. Protein: CASSFGTAGGLGEQYF.

The chain couples TRBV19 to TRBJ2-7, with 12 bases aligning to TRBD2. The CDR3 extends over 17 amino acids. V lost 8 bases and J lost 3; bases outside the gene matches: 14. The V gene's germline CDR1 is LNHDA and CDR2 SQIVND (reference sequence). Here the CDR3 DNA reads TGTGCCAGTCCGCGGACAAAGACTAGCGGGAGCTTCTACGAGCAGTACTTC. Its protein is CASPRTKTSGSFYEQYF.